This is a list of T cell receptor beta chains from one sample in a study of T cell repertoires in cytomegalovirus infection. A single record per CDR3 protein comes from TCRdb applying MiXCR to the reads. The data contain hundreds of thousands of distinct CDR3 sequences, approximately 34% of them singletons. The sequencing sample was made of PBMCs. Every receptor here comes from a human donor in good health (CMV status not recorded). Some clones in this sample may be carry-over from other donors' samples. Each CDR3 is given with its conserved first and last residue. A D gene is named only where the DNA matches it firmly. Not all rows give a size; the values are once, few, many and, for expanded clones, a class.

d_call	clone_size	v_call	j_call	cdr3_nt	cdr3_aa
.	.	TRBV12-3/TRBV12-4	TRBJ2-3	TGTGCCAGCAGTTTTGCAAGTCCTACGCAGTATTTT	CASSFASPTQYF
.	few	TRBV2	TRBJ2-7	TGTGCCAGCAAGGCGCGAGAGATGTCCTACGAGCAGTACTTC	CASKAREMSYEQYF
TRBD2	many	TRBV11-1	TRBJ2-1	TGTGCCAGCAGCATCCGACTAGCGGGACCTAATGAGCAGTTCTTC	CASSIRLAGPNEQFF
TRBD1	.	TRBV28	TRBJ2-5	TGTGCCAGCAGTTTAGTCCGGGACAGGGAAGAGACCCAGTACTTC	CASSLVRDREETQYF
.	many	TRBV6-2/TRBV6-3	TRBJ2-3	TGTGCCACCAGGACTACCCAGAACGCAGATACGCAGTATTTT	CATRTTQNADTQYF
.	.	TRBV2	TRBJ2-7	TGTGCCAGCAGTGAGTGGAAAACCTACGAGCAGTACTTC	CASSEWKTYEQYF
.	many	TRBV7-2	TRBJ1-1	TGTGCCAGCAGCTTCGGGGGATTGTACACTGAAGCTTTCTTT	CASSFGGLYTEAFF
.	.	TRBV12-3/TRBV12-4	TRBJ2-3	TGTGCCAGCAGCTCCGGGGAAACTAGCACAGATACGCAGTATTTT	CASSSGETSTDTQYF
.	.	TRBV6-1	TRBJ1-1	TGTGCCAGCAGTGAGCCGCGGAGGGCGGTCACTGAAGCTTTCTTT	CASSEPRRAVTEAFF
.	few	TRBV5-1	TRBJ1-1	TGCGCCAGCAGCATCAGGGGAGGTGACACTGAAGCTTTCTTT	CASSIRGGDTEAFF
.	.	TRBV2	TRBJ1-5	TGTGCCAGCAGTGAGTTAATGGGCAATCAGCCCCAGCATTTT	CASSELMGNQPQHF
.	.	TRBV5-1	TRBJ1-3	TGCGCCAGCAGCCTCGAGTGGTACTCTGGAAACACCATATATTTT	CASSLEWYSGNTIYF
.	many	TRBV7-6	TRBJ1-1	TGTGCTAGCAGCCCTCTTTGGGGAGGGACTGAAGCTTTCTTT	CASSPLWGGTEAFF
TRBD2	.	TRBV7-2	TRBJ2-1	TGTGCCAGCAGCTTAGGTAGCGGGAGGGCCGCGGGGGAGCAGTTCTTC	CASSLGSGRAAGEQFF
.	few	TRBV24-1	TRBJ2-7	TGTGCCACCAGTGACATCGGAACGCGGAAACAGTACTTC	CATSDIGTRKQYF
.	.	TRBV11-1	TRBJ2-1	TGTGCCAGCAGCTTCTTTTTCCGGGACAGGGATTTAGCGGGGGTCTCCGATGAGCAGTTCTTC	CASSFFFRDRDLAGVSDEQFF
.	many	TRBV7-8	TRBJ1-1	TGTGCCAGCAGCTTAGGGGTATATAGGGCAGGGAAAGGAACTGAAGCTTTCTTT	CASSLGVYRAGKGTEAFF
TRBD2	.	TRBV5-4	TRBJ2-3	TGTGCCAGCAGCTCTGGGACTAGCGGTGCTAGCACAGATACGCAGTATTTT	CASSSGTSGASTDTQYF
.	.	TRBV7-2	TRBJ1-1	TGTGCCAGCAGCTTAGCTTTCGGGGGCACTGAAGCTTTCTTT	CASSLAFGGTEAFF
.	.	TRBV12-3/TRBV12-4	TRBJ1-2	TGTGCCAGCAGTTCCCGCCTAGGACAGTTCTATGGCTACACCTTC	CASSSRLGQFYGYTF
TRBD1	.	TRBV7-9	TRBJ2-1	TGTGCCAGCAGCAAAACAGGGGGCGTCTACAATGAGCAGTTCTTC	CASSKTGGVYNEQFF
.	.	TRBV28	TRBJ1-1	TGTGCCAGCAGTTCTTTTCCCGGGGGTAAATCTGAAGCTTTCTTT	CASSSFPGGKSEAFF
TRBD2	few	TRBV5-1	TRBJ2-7	TGCGCCAGCAGCGACGGGACTAGCAACCACGAGCAGTACTTC	CASSDGTSNHEQYF
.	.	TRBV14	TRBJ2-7	TGTGCCAGCAGCCAAGGTCTAAGTGAGCAGTACTTC	CASSQGLSEQYF
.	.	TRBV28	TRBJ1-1	TGTGCCAGCAGCCCCTACAGGGAGAGGAACACTGAAGCTTTCTTT	CASSPYRERNTEAFF
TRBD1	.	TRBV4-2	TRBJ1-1	TGTGCCAGCAGCCAAGTTACGGACAGGGGGCAAGGATGGAACACTGAAGCTTTCTTT	CASSQVTDRGQGWNTEAFF
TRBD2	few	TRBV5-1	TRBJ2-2	TGCGCCAGCAGCTTGAGGATTAGCGGGAGGGATAGCACCGGGGAGCTGTTTTTT	CASSLRISGRDSTGELFF
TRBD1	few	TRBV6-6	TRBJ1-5	TGTGCCAGCAGTTCGGGGCCCGGGACAGGTAAACAGCCCCAGCATTTT	CASSSGPGTGKQPQHF
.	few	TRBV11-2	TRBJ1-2	TGTGCCAGCAGCTTCCGAAGAGACAACGATAGGGTTAGCTATGGCTACACCTTC	CASSFRRDNDRVSYGYTF